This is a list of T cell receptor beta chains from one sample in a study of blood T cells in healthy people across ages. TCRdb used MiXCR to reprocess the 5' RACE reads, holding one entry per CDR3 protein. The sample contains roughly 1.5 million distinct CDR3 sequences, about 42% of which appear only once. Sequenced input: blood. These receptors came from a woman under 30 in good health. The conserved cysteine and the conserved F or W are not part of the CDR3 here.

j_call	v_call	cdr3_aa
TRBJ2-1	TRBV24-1	ATSAHSLRSYNVQF
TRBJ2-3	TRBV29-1	SGELAHTQY
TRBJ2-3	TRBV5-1	ASSLIGGDISDTQY
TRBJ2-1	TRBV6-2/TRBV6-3	ATARAGGREQF
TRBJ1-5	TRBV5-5	ASSWGVGWSNQPQH
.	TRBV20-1	SAREGTEKLYEQY
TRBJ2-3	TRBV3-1	GSSHLLAGVGLDTQY
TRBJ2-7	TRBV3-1	ASSQGYAEQY
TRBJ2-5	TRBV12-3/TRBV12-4	ASSRVKGKETQY
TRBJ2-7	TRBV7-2	ASSFSGIGAYEQY
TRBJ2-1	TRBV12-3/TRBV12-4	ASSFRDSPENEQF